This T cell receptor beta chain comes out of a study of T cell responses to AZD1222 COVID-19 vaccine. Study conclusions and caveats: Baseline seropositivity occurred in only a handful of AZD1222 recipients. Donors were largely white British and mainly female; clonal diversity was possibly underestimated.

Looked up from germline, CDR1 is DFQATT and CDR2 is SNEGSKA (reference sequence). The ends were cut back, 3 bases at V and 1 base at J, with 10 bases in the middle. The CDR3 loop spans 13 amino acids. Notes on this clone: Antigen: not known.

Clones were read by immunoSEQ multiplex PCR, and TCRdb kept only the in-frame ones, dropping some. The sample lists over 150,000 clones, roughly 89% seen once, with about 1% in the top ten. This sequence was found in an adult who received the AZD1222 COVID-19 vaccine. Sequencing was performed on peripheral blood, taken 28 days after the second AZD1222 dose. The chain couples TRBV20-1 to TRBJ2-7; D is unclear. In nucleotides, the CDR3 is TGCAGTGCTAGTTGGCCCAATTCCTACGAGCAGTACTTC. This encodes CSASWPNSYEQYF.